This T cell receptor (beta chain) was documented in a study of T cell repertoires in cytomegalovirus infection. Study information: The authors relied on CMV epitopes, both recently identified HLA-C-restricted and well-studied HLA-B-restricted. Indications came from public TCR beta signatures; they pointed to CMV infection and to a matching HLA type. Study-level findings and limits: Dominating the ex vivo response were TCR beta clonotypes that were CMV-specific and HLA-C-restricted.

TCRdb ran MiXCR on the reads and lists one entry per CDR3 protein. The table has approximately 590,000 distinct CDR3 sequences, around 40% seen once; the top ten hold about 46%. This clonotype was observed a handful of times. Its antigen is as yet unknown. CDR3 size: 15 residues. Germline CDR1 is SGHTA and CDR2 is FQGNSA. Trimming took 0 bases from V and 0 from J, leaving 5 bases between them. Sequenced material: cultured PBMCs, taken from culture after CMV antigen stimulation. The V and J genes are TRBV7-2 and TRBJ1-4; no reliable D call. The source of this sequence is a human donor in good health (CMV status not recorded). Some clones in this sample may be carry-over from other donors' samples. CDR3 bases: TGTGCCAGCAGCTTAGCAGGGTCAACTAATGAAAAACTGTTTTTT. This gives the protein CASSLAGSTNEKLFF.